This T cell receptor beta chain originates from a study of blood T cell repertoires in COVID-19 (dated by TCRdb to 2020 to 2021). Regarding the study in general: Samples covering the acute and convalescent phases of COVID-19 were provided by collaborators in the United States, Italy and Spain. Nearly every sample came with metadata listing a de-identified subject ID, COVID-19 status, age in years and sex. The repertoires were made available in a free public database intended to serve as a resource for research on the immune response to SARS-CoV-2. The material from the prospective study consisted of cDNA or gDNA derived from T cells, B-cell-depleted T cells, or PBMCs. HLA class I and class II types, where available, came from metadata supplied by the sample provider rather than from assay-based typing. The dataset comprised deeply sampled blood TCRbeta repertoires from subjects exposed to, actively infected with, or recovered from COVID-19. Samples were obtained from the ongoing ImmuneRACE study (first 160 participants) and from roughly 1,300 subjects provided by 6 global collaborators. Overall results and qualifications from the work: The quantity of clinical and demographic metadata differed by source and by participant and was supplied without curation.

Regarding this clone: Its binding antigen is unknown. Per-nucleotide qualities are absent, and no much larger clonotype sits a single base away.

The collaborating institutions used their own protocols to collect whole blood in K2EDTA tubes. For TCRbeta analysis, collaborator samples were shipped as frozen whole blood, as isolated PBMCs, or as DNA extracted from either sample type. The immunoSEQ Assay, a bias-controlled multiplex PCR, was used to amplify TCRbeta CDR3 regions from genomic DNA. From the authors' description of their analysis: The number of nucleated cells in each sample was estimated from the amplification of reference gene primers within the assay. To quantify the absolute abundance of each unique TCRbeta CDR3 rearrangement, sequence reads were collapsed and filtered. For each sample, productive Simpson clonality was calculated by taking the square root of Simpson's diversity index across productive rearrangements. In TCRdb, the immuneACCESS table is reduced to in-frame sequences with V and J assigned. These tables do not hold every clone; where another copy was compared, an unresolved V gene accounts for under half, and the others remain unexplained. The V and J calls and the clone size are those of that table, but D and trimming were determined from the DNA. The sample table records around 170,000 clones; 83% of these occur just once. In total, the top ten clones hold around 6.3% of the sample.

The CDR3 spans 13 residues, from the cysteine through the phenylalanine. Just CDR3 DNA is preserved here, 39 bases in frame from base 1. Per the germline V gene, SNHLY is the CDR1 and FYNNEI is the CDR2. Deletion took 4 bases off V and 4 bases off J, with a span of 10 bases between the germline ends. The sample was peripheral blood. The chain is made from TRBV2 and TRBJ2-5; possibly the D gene is TRBD2, per 6 matching bases. The receptor was derived from a woman aged 40-49 years with acute or convalescent COVID-19. The CDR3 here reads CASSGGGAETQYF. The bases read TGTGCCAGCAGTGGGGGCGGGGCAGAGACCCAGTACTTC.